This T cell receptor beta chain was obtained from a study of identical twins. The sample holds a few counts of this clonotype. TCRdb itself ran the 5' RACE reads through MiXCR, one entry per CDR3 protein. The sample holds some 730,000 distinct CDR3 sequences, 15% to 20% seen once. Germline CDR1 is DFQATT and CDR2 is SNEGSKA (reference sequence). J lost 6 bases, V lost 6 bases, and 5 bases had no gene match. The CDR3 contains 13 residues. Separately, the same data were catalogued under a study of T cells expressing NK-cell markers. That study reports: Among eight sequenced donors, seven carried HCMV seropositivity while one was seronegative. Expanded NKG2C+ T cell clones were not confirmed as HCMV-specific.

The chain carries TRBV20-1 and TRBJ2-7, with 13 bases fitting TRBD2. The sequencing sample was made of PBMCs. The source of this sequence is a woman under 30 in good health. CDR3: CSAGTSGAGEQYF. CDR3 nucleotides: TGCAGTGCGGGGACTAGCGGGGCGGGCGAGCAGTACTTC.